These 10 T cell receptor beta chains share one sample of origin, sequenced in a study of blood T cell repertoires in COVID-19. Profiled with immunoSEQ multiplex PCR; TCRdb holds only in-frame clones, not every one. The table lists some 270,000 clones, almost 90% of them singletons. The sequencing input was peripheral blood. All receptors come from a woman aged 60-75 years with COVID-19, enrolled during active disease.

There are a few counts of this clone. The sample contains more than one DNA sequence encoding this CDR3. The chain joins TRBV9 to TRBJ1-6, with D hard to call. Trimming took off 0 bases at V and 5 bases at J, with 6 bases between the two ends. The CDR3 totals 14 residues. Germline CDR1 SGDLS, CDR2 YYNGEE. CDR3 loop: CASSVGGDNSPLHF. In DNA form, the CDR3 reads TGTGCCAGCAGCGTAGGGGGAGATAATTCACCCCTCCACTTT.

The chain employs TRBV5-8 and TRBJ2-7; 8 bases are a match to TRBD1. J lost 5 bases, V lost 5 bases, and 6 bases had no gene match. Germline CDR1 is SGHTS and CDR2 is YDEGEE. The CDR3 consists of 13 residues. The CDR3 loop reads CASSSDRVDEQYF. The CDR3 DNA reads TGTGCCAGCAGTTCGGACAGGGTCGACGAGCAGTACTTC.

CDR3 sequence reads: CASSIVETINEQFF. Written as DNA, the CDR3 is TGTGCCAGTAGTATAGTAGAGACAATCAATGAGCAGTTCTTC. V usage is TRBV19 and J usage is TRBJ2-1; D is uncertain. V was shortened by 1 base and J by 6 bases, with 10 bases between the two germline ends. The CDR3 totals 14 residues. CDR1 is LNHDA and CDR2 is SQIVND in the germline V gene (reference sequence).

This clone was observed once. This chain uses TRBV2 with TRBJ1-2; no clear D. V gave up 5 bases and J gave up 0 bases, with 7 bases separating them. The CDR3 consists of 13 residues. Germline lookup yields CDR1 SNHLY and CDR2 FYNNEI. The CDR3 sequence is CASSKITNYGYTF. CDR3 nucleotides: TGTGCCAGCAGTAAAATCACTAACTATGGCTACACCTTC. Looking up the rest from reference TRBV2 and TRBJ1-2 gives the full variable domain: EPEVTQTPSHQVTQMGQEVILRCVPISNHLYFYWYRQILGQKVEFLVSFYNNEISEKSEIFDDQFSVERPDGSNFTLKIRSTKLEDSAMYFCASSKITNYGYTFGSGTRLTVV.

This chain links TRBV11-1 with TRBJ1-1, with 7 nucleotides matching TRBD1. Germline lookup yields CDR1 SGHAT and CDR2 FQDESV (reference sequence). The J segment lost 1 base and the V segment lost 5 bases, leaving 4 bases of the junction unmatched. This CDR3 has 14 residues. The CDR3 coding sequence is TGTGCCAGCAGCCAGACAGGGACGAACACTGAAGCTTTCTTT. Protein sequence: CASSQTGTNTEAFF.

The gene calls are TRBV24-1 and TRBJ1-1; D gene uncertain. The CDR3 is made up of 18 amino acids. The germline V gene encodes CDR1 KGHDR and CDR2 SFDVKD. The V end lost 7 bases, the J end lost 3 bases, and 26 bases lay between the germline ends. This CDR3 is CATSECGTRLVVDTEAFF. CDR3 nucleotide sequence: TGTGCCACCAGCGAATGCGGAACCCGACTCGTTGTGGACACTGAAGCTTTCTTT.

The V gene is TRBV4-1, the J gene TRBJ1-2; D not resolved. The CDR3 has 15 amino acids. In germline, CDR1 is MGHRA, CDR2 YSYEKL. V shed 4 bases and J shed 3 bases, with 15 bases lying between them. The CDR3 nucleotides are TGCGCCAGCAGCCGGGTACTTGGAGTGGACTATGGCTACACCTTC. This codes for CASSRVLGVDYGYTF.

The chain couples TRBV11-3 to TRBJ1-2; D not certain. Germline CDR1 is SGHNT and CDR2 is YENEEA. This CDR3 has 15 residues. Trimming took off 0 bases at V and 4 bases at J, with 12 bases between the two ends. CDR3 sequence reads: CASSLDLEDGYGYTF. CDR3 in DNA: TGTGCCAGCAGCTTAGATCTGGAGGATGGCTATGGCTACACCTTC.

The genes are TRBV21-1 and TRBJ1-5; the table's D call TRBD1 went unverified against the DNA. TRBV21-1 is listed as a pseudogene. The CDR3 spans 16 residues. The CDR3 loop reads CASSTLRGLRNQPQHF. In DNA, the CDR3 is TGTGCCAGCAGCACTCTCAGGGGGCTTCGGAATCAGCCCCAGCATTTT.

This chain joins TRBV7-3 and TRBJ1-5; D remains ambiguous. CDR3 length: 18 residues. V lost 2 bases and J 0 bases, leaving 17 bases between the germline ends. Germline V gene sequence: CDR1 SGHTA, CDR2 FQGTGA. CDR3: CASSLPRPFSGSNQPQHF. Here the CDR3 DNA reads TGTGCCAGCAGCTTACCACGTCCATTCTCAGGTAGCAATCAGCCCCAGCATTTT. The full variable domain, rest sourced from reference TRBV7-3 and TRBJ1-5, is GAGVSQTPSNKVTEKGKYVELRCDPISGHTALYWYRQSLGQGPEFLIYFQGTGAADDSGLPNDRFFAVRPEGSVSTLKIQRTERGDSAVYLCASSLPRPFSGSNQPQHFGDGTRLSIL.